These T cell receptor beta chains were read from a single sample in a study of blood T cell repertoires in COVID-19. Sequencing was performed with immunoSEQ multiplex PCR; in TCRdb, only in-frame clones are kept and a portion is missing. The table includes 250,000 to 350,000 clones, roughly 83% detected once. Sequenced input: peripheral blood. These receptors came from a human donor with COVID-19, enrolled during active disease. The donor label of this sample is uncertain. Each CDR3 is given with its conserved first and last residue. The D gene is left open where the match is weak. Only some rows state a clone size, as once, few, many or a class for expanded clones.

d_gene,j_gene,len,v_gene,abundance,CDR3nt,CDR3aa
-,TRBJ1-5,14,TRBV15,-,TGTGCCACCAGCAGAATGGGGCGGAATCAGCCCCAGCATTTT,CATSRMGRNQPQHF
TRBD1,TRBJ1-1,15,TRBV5-8,-,TGTGCCAGCCCCAGGGGGCGAAGGGGGAACACTGAAGCTTTCTTT,CASPRGRRGNTEAFF
TRBD2,TRBJ2-1,15,TRBV11-2,few,TGTGCCAGCAGCTTAATTAGCGGGAGTATAAATGAGCAGTTCTTC,CASSLISGSINEQFF
TRBD1,TRBJ2-7,14,TRBV20-1,-,TGCAGTGCTAGTCAGGACAGGGTAAGCTACGAGCAGTACTTC,CSASQDRVSYEQYF
-,TRBJ1-1,15,TRBV28,-,TGTGCCAGCAGTTCGCCACTCGTATCGAACACTGAAGCTTTCTTT,CASSSPLVSNTEAFF
TRBD1,TRBJ2-1,15,TRBV5-4,once,TGTGCCAGCAGCTCGACAGGGGGGTCCTACAATGAGCAGTTCTTC,CASSSTGGSYNEQFF
-,TRBJ1-5,13,TRBV6-5,-,TGTGCCAGCAGTTACGGAGGGAATCAGCCCCAGCATTTT,CASSYGGNQPQHF
TRBD1,TRBJ1-3,17,TRBV6-1,-,TGTGCCAGCAGTGACTACTATACAGGGGCAGCAGGAAACACCATATATTTT,CASSDYYTGAAGNTIYF
-,TRBJ1-1,15,TRBV15,-,TGTGCCACCAGCAGAGATGAGGGATCGAACACTGAAGCTTTCTTT,CATSRDEGSNTEAFF
TRBD2,TRBJ2-3,15,TRBV5-1,-,TGCGCCAGCAACTCAGCGGGAGGTGGCGCAGATACGCAGTATTTT,CASNSAGGGADTQYF
-,TRBJ1-5,15,TRBV28,-,TGTGCCAGCAGTCCAGACACGACAGCCTCACCGCCCCAGCATTTT,CASSPDTTASPPQHF
-,TRBJ1-2,13,TRBV18,few,TGTGCCAGCTCACCAGGGAGGAGCTATGGCTACACCTTC,CASSPGRSYGYTF
-,TRBJ1-4,15,TRBV28,-,TGTGCCAGCAGTTCCCCGACAGGCCTTAATGAAAAACTGTTTTTT,CASSSPTGLNEKLFF
TRBD1,TRBJ1-5,15,TRBV28,-,TGTGCCAGCAGTTCACGACAGGGGGCCAATCAGCCCCAGCATTTT,CASSSRQGANQPQHF
TRBD1,TRBJ1-2,14,TRBV6-5,-,TGTGCCAGCAGTTATGCTCGACAGGGCTATGGCTACACCTTC,CASSYARQGYGYTF
TRBD1,TRBJ2-5,15,TRBV18,-,TGTGCCAGCTCACAACTGGGACAGGGAGGAGAGACCCAGTACTTC,CASSQLGQGGETQYF
-,TRBJ2-5,13,TRBV7-3,-,TGTGCCAGCAGCCGGGGGATTCAAGAGACCCAGTACTTC,CASSRGIQETQYF
TRBD1,TRBJ1-2,15,TRBV18,-,TGTGCCAGCTCTAGTACTCGACAGGGAATCTATGGCTACACCTTC,CASSSTRQGIYGYTF
TRBD2,TRBJ2-2,16,TRBV18,-,TGTGCCAGCTCACCACGGCGGGGGTCAGACACCGGGGAGCTGTTTTTT,CASSPRRGSDTGELFF
TRBD1,TRBJ1-2,14,TRBV6-5,-,TGTGCCAGCAAGAGGTCCGACAGGGAAAATGGCTACACCTTC,CASKRSDRENGYTF
-,TRBJ2-2,13,TRBV7-3,-,TGTGCCAGCGCGGAGTCAAACACCGGGGAGCTGTTTTTT,CASAESNTGELFF
-,TRBJ2-3,15,TRBV11-3,-,TGTGCCAGCAGCTTAGGTGGGAGTACCACAGATACGCAGTATTTT,CASSLGGSTTDTQYF
TRBD1,TRBJ2-3,16,TRBV28,once,TGTGCCAGCAGTGACTCAGGGGGCTTGAACACAGATACGCAGTATTTT,CASSDSGGLNTDTQYF
-,TRBJ2-6,20,TRBV19,-,TGTGCCAGTAGTCCCATGGGAACAGGCTCTTTTCCCTCTGGGGCCAACGTCCTGACTTTC,CASSPMGTGSFPSGANVLTF
TRBD1,TRBJ2-5,13,TRBV19,-,TGTGCCAGTGGGACAGGGAGAAGGGAGACCCAGTACTTC,CASGTGRRETQYF
TRBD1,TRBJ1-1,14,TRBV4-3,-,TGCGCCAGCAGCCCCCTCCACCAACAGGGGGGAGCTTTCTTT,CASSPLHQQGGAFF
TRBD2,TRBJ2-7,16,TRBV4-2,-,TGTGCCAGCAGCCAAACCTCCGGGACTAGCGACTACGAGCAGTACTTC,CASSQTSGTSDYEQYF
TRBD1,TRBJ1-3,15,TRBV7-3,-,TGTGCCAGCAGCTTACGAACAGGGGTAGAAGACACCATATATTTT,CASSLRTGVEDTIYF
-,TRBJ2-5,13,TRBV5-4,-,TGTGCCAGCAGCTTGGCCGGGGGAGAGACCCAGTACTTC,CASSLAGGETQYF
-,TRBJ2-7,13,TRBV24-1,-,TGTGCCACCAGTGATCAGTCGACAGGTTTGGGGCACTTC,CATSDQSTGLGHF
TRBD1,TRBJ1-5,17,TRBV5-5,-,TGTGCCAGCACCCCGGGCAGGGGGCAAGAGGAGAGTCAGCCCCAGCATTTT,CASTPGRGQEESQPQHF
-,TRBJ1-1,13,TRBV16,-,TGTGCCAGCAGCCAAGACCGAGGTCCTGAAGCTTTCTTT,CASSQDRGPEAFF
-,TRBJ1-2,13,TRBV7-8,-,TGTGCCAGCAGCTTAGCCCAGATGGATGGCTACACCTTC,CASSLAQMDGYTF
-,TRBJ1-1,13,TRBV19,-,TGTGCCAGTAGTAACCAGGGAAGCACTGAAGCTTTCTTT,CASSNQGSTEAFF
-,TRBJ1-5,14,TRBV11-2,-,TGTGCCAGCAGCTTATCGGGGGGGAATCAGCCCCAGCATTTT,CASSLSGGNQPQHF
-,TRBJ2-5,13,TRBV28,-,TGTGCCAGCAGTTTAGGGGGGCAAGAGACCCAGTACTTC,CASSLGGQETQYF
-,TRBJ2-4,14,TRBV6-5,-,TGTGCCAGCAGTTACGGGCAGGGGAAAAACATTCAGTACTTC,CASSYGQGKNIQYF
TRBD2,TRBJ2-1,14,TRBV7-9,-,TGTGCCAGCAGCTGGCGGGAGGGCCACGATGAGCAGTTCTTC,CASSWREGHDEQFF
TRBD2,TRBJ2-2,15,TRBV7-9,-,TGTGCCAGCAGCCATAGCGGGAGGGCCGCCGGGGAGCTGTTTTTT,CASSHSGRAAGELFF
-,TRBJ1-2,15,TRBV7-2,once,TGTGCCAGCAGCTTAGGACCGGAGCAGGGCTATGGCTACACCTTC,CASSLGPEQGYGYTF
-,TRBJ2-3,13,TRBV2,-,TGTGCCAGCAGTGAAAGGGAGCTCGATACGCAGTATTTT,CASSERELDTQYF
-,TRBJ2-3,15,TRBV5-8,-,TGTGCCAGCAGCTTGGTAGCAGGTGCGGGAGATACGCAGTATTTT,CASSLVAGAGDTQYF
TRBD1,TRBJ2-1,16,TRBV7-6,-,TGTGCCAGCAGCTCTCGTTTACAGGGGGCTGGGAATGAGCAGTTCTTC,CASSSRLQGAGNEQFF
-,TRBJ2-7,13,TRBV6-5,-,TGTGCCAGCAGTCGGAGGAATTCCTACGAGCAGTACTTC,CASSRRNSYEQYF
-,TRBJ1-6,14,TRBV9,-,TGTGCCAGCAGCACGGGTTCCTATAATTCACCCCTCCACTTT,CASSTGSYNSPLHF
TRBD2,TRBJ2-7,16,TRBV5-1,-,TGCGCCAGCAGCTTTACCTTGACTAGCGGGAGGGGCGAGCAGTACTTC,CASSFTLTSGRGEQYF
TRBD1,TRBJ2-4,17,TRBV24-1,-,TGTGCCACCAGTGGGGACAGAACCCTTGGTGCCAAAAACATTCAGTACTTC,CATSGDRTLGAKNIQYF
TRBD2,TRBJ2-2,14,TRBV2,-,TGTGCCAGCAGTGAACGGGGGGGAACCGGGGAGCTGTTTTTT,CASSERGGTGELFF
-,TRBJ2-7,15,TRBV6-1,-,TGTGCCAGCAGTGAAGCTAGAGCAGGGGAGCACGAGCAGTACTTC,CASSEARAGEHEQYF
-,TRBJ2-7,12,TRBV10-3,once,TGTGCCGCCACCGGGACACGCTACGAGCAGTACTTC,CAATGTRYEQYF
TRBD1,TRBJ1-2,15,TRBV19,-,TGTGCCAGTAGTACCGGTCCGGGACAGGGCTATGGCTACACCTTC,CASSTGPGQGYGYTF
TRBD1,TRBJ1-2,14,TRBV6-5,-,TGTGCCAGCACACGGGACAGGGGATTGGGCGGCTACACCTTC,CASTRDRGLGGYTF
TRBD1,TRBJ1-4,17,TRBV28,-,TGTGCCAGCAGTCCCGTTACCCGGGACAGCTTTAATGAAAAACTGTTTTTT,CASSPVTRDSFNEKLFF
-,TRBJ2-6,18,TRBV3-1/TRBV3-2,-,TGTGCCAGCAGCCAAGAGACAGGCACCTTCTCTGGGGCCAACGTCCTGACTTTC,CASSQETGTFSGANVLTF
TRBD1,TRBJ1-1,13,TRBV2,-,TGTGCCAGCAGCTCGGGGACAGGGCTTGAAGCTTTCTTT,CASSSGTGLEAFF
-,TRBJ2-3,16,TRBV4-3,-,TGCGCCAGCAGCCAAGTCCTCCCGGGAACAAGGGATACGCAGTATTTT,CASSQVLPGTRDTQYF
TRBD1,TRBJ2-7,15,TRBV2,-,TGTGCCAGCAGTCGTGAGGGACAGAGCCTAGACGAGCAGTACTTC,CASSREGQSLDEQYF
TRBD1,TRBJ1-1,17,TRBV7-8,few,TGTGCCAGCAGCGCAAGTATTCCGGGACAGGCGAACACTGAAGCTTTCTTT,CASSASIPGQANTEAFF
-,TRBJ1-1,12,TRBV5-6,-,TGTGCCAGCAGCCCCTCCGGGGGGGAGGCTTTCTTT,CASSPSGGEAFF
-,TRBJ1-5,15,TRBV15,few,TGTGCCACCAGCAGAGGTTGGCAGGGCAATCAGCCCCAGCATTTT,CATSRGWQGNQPQHF